Below are 20 T cell receptor beta chains sequenced from a single sample in a study of cytomegalovirus exposure and HLA in healthy donors. Primers: 60 Vbeta forward and 13 Jbeta reverse. Assay used: immunoSEQ multiplex PCR; TCRdb lists only in-frame clones, some missing. The sample has roughly 100,000 clones; 12% to 15% are singletons. What was sequenced was PBMCs. All receptors come from a female donor in good health and CMV-seronegative.

The chain links TRBV6-5 to TRBJ1-2; D is possibly TRBD1 (6 bases). With 5 bases removed from V and 2 bases from J, the gap between germline ends came to 15 bases. Germline V lookup: CDR1 MNHEY, CDR2 SVGAGI. The CDR3 runs to 15 residues. As DNA, the CDR3 is TGTGCCAGCAGTACGATTCCCGGACAGAACTATGGCTACACCTTC. Its protein is CASSTIPGQNYGYTF.

The V call is TRBV2, the J call TRBJ2-7; a weak D match, TRBD2 (6 bases). This CDR3 has 15 residues. V gave up 2 bases and J gave up 1 base, with 12 bases separating them. Germline V gene data show CDR1 as SNHLY and CDR2 as FYNNEI. CDR3 DNA sequence: TGTGCCAGCAGTGAATCCGGGACTGGGTCCTACGAGCAGTACTTC. Translation gives CASSESGTGSYEQYF.

V and J are TRBV19 and TRBJ1-6, with 8 nucleotides matching TRBD1. The CDR3 totals 15 residues. The V segment lost 5 bases and the J segment 7 bases; nucleotides outside the gene matches: 7. Looked up from germline, CDR1 is LNHDA and CDR2 is SQIVND (reference sequence). CDR3 nucleotides: TGTGCCAGTAGTCTCGACAGGGGAACGAATTCACCCCTCCACTTT. It is translated as CASSLDRGTNSPLHF.

V is TRBV27 and J is TRBJ1-2; D gene uncertain. Germline V gene lookup returns CDR1 MNHEY and CDR2 SMNVEV (reference sequence). The CDR3 runs 13 residues. The V and J ends lost 3 bases and 6 bases respectively, with 11 bases between them. CDR3 amino acids: CASSFRIRDGYTF. For the CDR3, the DNA is TGTGCCAGCAGTTTTAGAATCCGGGATGGCTACACCTTC.

The chain recombines TRBV9 with TRBJ1-6; TRBD1 agrees at 8 bases. The CDR3 is 15 residues long. Trimming took 3 bases from V and 9 from J; bases not matched to a gene: 8. Germline assignment: CDR1 SGDLS and CDR2 YYNGEE. CDR3 region: CASSDGQGWGSPLHF. Here the CDR3 DNA reads TGTGCCAGCAGCGACGGACAGGGCTGGGGTTCACCCCTCCACTTT.

This chain links TRBV7-6 with TRBJ2-1; TRBD2 aligns across 13 bases. The CDR3 extends over 15 amino acids. The V segment lost 3 bases and the J segment 8 bases; nucleotides outside the gene matches: 4. Germline-derived CDR1 and CDR2 are SGHVS and FNYEAQ. CDR3 bases: TGTGCCAGCAGCTTGGGGACTAGCGGGGACTATGAGCAGTTCTTC. Translating it yields CASSLGTSGDYEQFF.

There are a few counts of this clone. The chain couples TRBV30 to TRBJ2-3, with a possible D match to TRBD1 (5 bases). Trimming took off 0 bases at V and 5 bases at J, with 9 bases between the two ends. The CDR3 is made up of 13 amino acids. The V gene's germline CDR1 is GTSNPN and CDR2 SVGIG (reference sequence). In DNA form, the CDR3 reads TGTGCCTGGAGTGTACTCCAGGGAGATACGCAGTATTTT. It specifies CAWSVLQGDTQYF.

A few counts support this clone. This chain connects TRBV2 to TRBJ1-2; weak D call: TRBD1 (6 bases). Germline CDR1 and CDR2: SNHLY and FYNNEI. V was cut by 7 bases and J by 4 bases, with 16 bases left in between. This CDR3 region has 14 residues. In DNA form, the CDR3 reads TGTGCCAGCATCAGACAGGCGGCCCGCTATGGCTACACCTTC. The encoded protein is CASIRQAARYGYTF.

This clone was counted a few times. In DNA form, the CDR3 reads TGTGCCAGCTCTGACAGCTCCTGGGGAATCTACGAGCAGTACTTC. Protein product: CASSDSSWGIYEQYF. The chain employs TRBV27 and TRBJ2-7; maybe TRBD1 (5 bases). Germline V gene lookup returns CDR1 MNHEY and CDR2 SMNVEV (reference sequence). The CDR3 spans 15 residues. V lost 8 bases and J 3 bases, leaving 20 bases between the germline ends.

The rearrangement joins TRBV18 to TRBJ1-2; D is uncertain. The CDR3 contains 15 residues. From germline, CDR1 is KGHSH and CDR2 LQKENI. Trimming shortened V by 3 bases and J by 4 bases, and 15 bases separated the two germline ends. The CDR3, as DNA: TGTGCCAGCTCACCCCTCGGGGAGATAGGCTATGGCTACACCTTC. It specifies CASSPLGEIGYGYTF.

This clone was seen only a few times. Additional DNA sequences in this sample encode the identical CDR3. The gene calls are TRBV19 and TRBJ2-1; the match to TRBD2 covers 7 bases. The germline CDR1 and CDR2 sequences are LNHDA and SQIVND (reference sequence). V shed 6 bases and J 0 bases; nucleotides not matched to a gene: 2. This CDR3 region has 14 residues. Here the CDR3 reads CASRGGSSYNEQFF. The CDR3, as DNA: TGTGCCAGTAGGGGAGGGAGCTCCTACAATGAGCAGTTCTTC. The complete variable domain, with remaining parts taken from reference TRBV19 and TRBJ2-1, reads DGGITQSPKYLFRKEGQNVTLSCEQNLNHDAMYWYRQDPGQGLRLIYYSQIVNDFQKGDIAEGYSVSREKKESFPLTVTSAQKNPTAFYLCASRGGSSYNEQFFGPGTRLTVL.

The chain is built from TRBV11-2 and TRBJ2-2; 8 nucleotides match TRBD1. CDR1 and CDR2 from the germline V gene are SGHAT and FQNNGV. This CDR3 has 16 residues. The V and J ends lost 0 bases and 6 bases, in that order; junction bases with no gene match: 6. The CDR3 reads CASSLDQQGAAGELFF. The CDR3 DNA follows: TGTGCCAGCAGCTTAGATCAGCAGGGGGCGGCCGGGGAGCTGTTTTTT.

This chain joins TRBV29-1 and TRBJ1-3; D is uncertain. This CDR3 has 14 amino acids. CDR1 and CDR2 from the germline V gene are SQVTM and ANQGSEA. V was cut by 4 bases and J by 0 bases, with 10 bases left in between. CDR3 amino acids: CSVGISASGNTIYF. The CDR3 coding sequence is TGCAGCGTTGGGATAAGCGCCTCTGGAAACACCATATATTTT. Full variable domain (remainder filled in from reference TRBV29-1 and TRBJ1-3): SAVISQKPSRDICQRGTSLTIQCQVDSQVTMMFWYRQQPGQSLTLIATANQGSEATYESGFVIDKFPISRPNLTFSTLTVSNMSPEDSSIYLCSVGISASGNTIYFGEGSWLTVV.

The chain recombines TRBV7-2 with TRBJ2-7, with 9 positions matching TRBD1. V lost 4 bases and J lost 0; bases outside the gene matches: 1. The germline V gene has CDR1 SGHTA and CDR2 FQGNSA. The CDR3 length is 14 residues. CDR3 DNA sequence: TGTGCCAGCAGCTCACAGGGGGCCTCCTACGAGCAGTACTTC. This gives the protein CASSSQGASYEQYF.

The DNA for the CDR3 is TGTGCCAGCAGCCTGGATCGCGAGCGGGAGTGGGGAGATACGCAGTATTTT. Translation: CASSLDREREWGDTQYF. V and J are TRBV7-8 and TRBJ2-3; TRBD2 matches 8 bases. V lost 5 bases and J lost 5; bases outside the gene matches: 15. CDR1 and CDR2 (germline): SGHVS, FQNEAQ. CDR3 length equals 17 residues.

The chain has TRBV25-1 and TRBJ2-1, with no clear D. This CDR3 spans 14 amino acids. Between the trimmed V and J ends, which lost 3 bases and 7 bases, there was a span of 13 bases. Germline lookup yields CDR1 MGHDK and CDR2 SYGVNS. In DNA, the CDR3 is TGTGCCAGCAGTGAGCCGTCTCCCCGGAATGAGCAGTTCTTC. This codes for CASSEPSPRNEQFF.

This clone has only a few counts. This chain joins TRBV6-5 and TRBJ2-7; a possible D gene is TRBD1 (5 bases). From germline, CDR1 is MNHEY and CDR2 SVGAGI. The CDR3 has 13 amino acids. Trimming shortened V by 5 bases and J by 7 bases, and 15 bases separated the two germline ends. The CDR3 loop reads CASSITGWREQYF. The CDR3 nucleotides read TGTGCCAGCAGTATAACAGGCTGGCGGGAGCAGTACTTC.

The chain employs TRBV4-3 and TRBJ2-5, with TRBD1 matching 8 bases. Germline V gene lookup returns CDR1 LGHNA and CDR2 YSLEER. This CDR3 spans 15 amino acids. With V trimmed by 5 bases and J by 2 bases, 7 bases remained unmatched. The CDR3 sequence: CASSAGTGPQETQYF. The CDR3 coding sequence is TGCGCCAGCAGCGCCGGGACAGGTCCGCAAGAGACCCAGTACTTC.

CDR3 in amino acids: CASSLQQVSGNTIYF. CDR3 sequence (DNA): TGTGCCAGCAGTCTACAACAGGTCTCTGGAAACACCATATATTTT. The V and J genes are TRBV7-6 and TRBJ1-3, with D possibly TRBD1 on 5 matching bases. CDR3 length: 15 amino acids. Trimming removed 6 bases at V and 0 bases at J, with 12 bases between. Germline V gene sequence: CDR1 SGHVS, CDR2 FNYEAQ. The variable domain in full, completed from reference TRBV7-6 and TRBJ1-3, reads GAGVSQSPRYKVTKRGQDVALRCDPISGHVSLYWYRQALGQGPEFLTYFNYEAQQDKSGLPNDRFSAERPEGSISTLTIQRTEQRDSAMYRCASSLQQVSGNTIYFGEGSWLTVV.

The gene calls are TRBV30 and TRBJ1-1, with a tentative D call TRBD1 (5 bases). Germline values: CDR1 GTSNPN, CDR2 SVGIG (reference sequence). With 5 bases removed from V and 1 base from J, the gap between germline ends came to 14 bases. This CDR3 is 14 amino acids long. CDR3 in DNA: TGTGCCTGGGTTAGACAGATCCGGAACACTGAAGCTTTCTTT. Translating it yields CAWVRQIRNTEAFF.